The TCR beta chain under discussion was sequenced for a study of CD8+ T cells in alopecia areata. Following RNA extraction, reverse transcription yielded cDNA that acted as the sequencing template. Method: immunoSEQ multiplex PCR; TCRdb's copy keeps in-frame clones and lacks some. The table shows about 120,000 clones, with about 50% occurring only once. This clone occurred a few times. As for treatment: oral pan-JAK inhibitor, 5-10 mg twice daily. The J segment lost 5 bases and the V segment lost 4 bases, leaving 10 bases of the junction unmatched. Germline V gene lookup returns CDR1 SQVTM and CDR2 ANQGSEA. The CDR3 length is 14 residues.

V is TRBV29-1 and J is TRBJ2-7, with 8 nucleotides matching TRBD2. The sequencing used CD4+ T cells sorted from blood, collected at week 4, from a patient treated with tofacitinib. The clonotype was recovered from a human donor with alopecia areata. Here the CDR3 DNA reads TGCAGCGTTGGTCAAGCGGGGGATGCGGACGAGCAGTACTTC. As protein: CSVGQAGDADEQYF.